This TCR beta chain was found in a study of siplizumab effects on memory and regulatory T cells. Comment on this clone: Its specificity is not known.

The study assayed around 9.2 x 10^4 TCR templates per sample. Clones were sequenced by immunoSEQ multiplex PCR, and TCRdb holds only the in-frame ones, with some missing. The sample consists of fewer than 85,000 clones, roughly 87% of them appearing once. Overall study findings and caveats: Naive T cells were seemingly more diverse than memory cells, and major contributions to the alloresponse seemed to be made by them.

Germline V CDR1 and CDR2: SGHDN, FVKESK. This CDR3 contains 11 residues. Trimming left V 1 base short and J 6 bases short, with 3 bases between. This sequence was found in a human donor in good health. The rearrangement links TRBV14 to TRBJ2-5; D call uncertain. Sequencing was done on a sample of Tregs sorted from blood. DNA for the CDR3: TGTGCCAGCAGCCAAGTACAGACCCAGTACTTC. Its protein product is CASSQVQTQYF.